A single TCR beta chain is shown here with its context. The data derive from a study of control samples from healthy donors and cancer patients. TCRdb keeps only in-frame clones here, not all; method: immunoSEQ multiplex PCR. Counted here are about 110,000 clones, around nine tenths occurring once; the ten biggest clones make up under 20%. Germline CDR1 SGHDN, CDR2 FVKESK. The CDR3 is made up of 18 amino acids. V was pared by 1 base and J by 5 bases, with 11 bases of the junction left unmatched. The chain couples TRBV14 to TRBJ2-3; 11 bases line up with TRBD2. This clonotype originated in a woman between 45 and 60 years old in good health. Sequencing was performed on blood. The CDR3 reads CASSQGFYSGRAVDTQYF. CDR3 sequence (DNA): TGTGCCAGCAGCCAAGGTTTCTATAGCGGGAGGGCCGTAGATACGCAGTATTTT.